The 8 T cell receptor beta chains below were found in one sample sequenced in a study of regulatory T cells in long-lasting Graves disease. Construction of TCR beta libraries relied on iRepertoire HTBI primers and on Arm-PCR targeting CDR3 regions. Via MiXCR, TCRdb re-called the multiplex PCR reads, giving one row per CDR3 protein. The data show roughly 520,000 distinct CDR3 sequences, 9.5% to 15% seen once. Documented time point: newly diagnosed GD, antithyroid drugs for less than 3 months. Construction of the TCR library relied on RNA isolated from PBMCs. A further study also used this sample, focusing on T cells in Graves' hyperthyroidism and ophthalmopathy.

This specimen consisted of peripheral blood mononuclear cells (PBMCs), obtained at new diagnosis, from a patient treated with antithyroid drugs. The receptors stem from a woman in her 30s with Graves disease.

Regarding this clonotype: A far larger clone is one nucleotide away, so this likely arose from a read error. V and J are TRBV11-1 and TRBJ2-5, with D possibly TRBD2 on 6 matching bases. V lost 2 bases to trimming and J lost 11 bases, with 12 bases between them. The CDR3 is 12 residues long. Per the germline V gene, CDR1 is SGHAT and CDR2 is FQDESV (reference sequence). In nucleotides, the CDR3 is TGTGCCAGCAGCTTATATAGCGGTGAGCAGTACTTC. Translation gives CASSLYSGEQYF.

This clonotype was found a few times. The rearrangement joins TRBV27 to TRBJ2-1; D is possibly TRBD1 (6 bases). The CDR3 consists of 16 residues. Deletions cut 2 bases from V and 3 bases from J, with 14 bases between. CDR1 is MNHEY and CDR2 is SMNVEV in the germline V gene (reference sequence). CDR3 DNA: TGTGCCAGCAGTTTAACAGGGTTCCTAGGCTACAATGAGCAGTTCTTC. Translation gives CASSLTGFLGYNEQFF.

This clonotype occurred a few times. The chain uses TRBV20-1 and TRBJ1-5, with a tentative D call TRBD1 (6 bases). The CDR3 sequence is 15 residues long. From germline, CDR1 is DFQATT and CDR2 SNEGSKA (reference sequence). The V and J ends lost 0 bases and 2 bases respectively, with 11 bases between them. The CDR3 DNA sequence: TGCAGTGCTAGAGATCGGAGGACAGGCAATCAGCCCCAGCATTTT. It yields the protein CSARDRRTGNQPQHF.

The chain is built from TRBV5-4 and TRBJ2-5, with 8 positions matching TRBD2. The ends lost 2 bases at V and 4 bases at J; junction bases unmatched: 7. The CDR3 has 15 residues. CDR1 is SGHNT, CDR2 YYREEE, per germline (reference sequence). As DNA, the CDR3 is TGTGCCAGCAGCTTAACGAGCGGGAGTATAGAGACCCAGTACTTC. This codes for CASSLTSGSIETQYF. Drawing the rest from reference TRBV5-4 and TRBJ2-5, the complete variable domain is ETGVTQSPTHLIKTRGQQVTLRCSSQSGHNTVSWYQQALGQGPQFIFQYYREEENGRGNFPPRFSGLQFPNYSSELNVNALELDDSALYLCASSLTSGSIETQYFGPGTRLLVL.

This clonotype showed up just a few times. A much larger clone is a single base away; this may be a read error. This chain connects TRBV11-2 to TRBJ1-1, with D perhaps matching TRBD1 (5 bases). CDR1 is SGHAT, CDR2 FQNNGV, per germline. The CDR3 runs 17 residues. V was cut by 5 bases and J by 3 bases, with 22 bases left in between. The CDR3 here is CASSPGYLRDADTEAFF. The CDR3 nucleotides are TGTGCCAGCAGCCCGGGATACCTCCGGGACGCGGACACTGAAGCTTTCTTT.

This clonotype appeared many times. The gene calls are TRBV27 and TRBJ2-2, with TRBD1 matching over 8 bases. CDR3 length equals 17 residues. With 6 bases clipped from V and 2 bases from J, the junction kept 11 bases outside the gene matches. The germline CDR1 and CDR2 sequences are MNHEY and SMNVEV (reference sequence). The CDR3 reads CASSQDRGIRNTGELFF. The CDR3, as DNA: TGTGCCAGCAGCCAAGACAGGGGTATAAGAAACACCGGGGAGCTGTTTTTT.

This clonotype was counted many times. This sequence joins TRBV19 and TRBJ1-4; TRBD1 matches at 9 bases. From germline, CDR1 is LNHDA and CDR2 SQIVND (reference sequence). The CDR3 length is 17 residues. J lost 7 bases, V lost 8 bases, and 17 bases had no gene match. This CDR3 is CASSHLTVQGATEKLFF. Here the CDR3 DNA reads TGTGCCAGTTCTCACCTAACCGTACAGGGGGCGACTGAAAAACTGTTTTTT.

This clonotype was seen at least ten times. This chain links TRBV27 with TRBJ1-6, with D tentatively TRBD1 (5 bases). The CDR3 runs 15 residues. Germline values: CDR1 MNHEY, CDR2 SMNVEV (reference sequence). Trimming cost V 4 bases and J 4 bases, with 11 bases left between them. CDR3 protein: CASSSRTQYNSPLHF. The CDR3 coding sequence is TGTGCCAGCAGTTCCAGGACACAGTATAATTCACCCCTCCACTTT.